These 9 T cell receptor beta chains came from one sample sequenced in a study of blood T cell repertoires in COVID-19. Profiled with immunoSEQ multiplex PCR; TCRdb holds only in-frame clones, not every one. This table holds fewer than 200,000 clones, about four fifths found once. The sequencing sample was made of peripheral blood. These receptors originate from a man aged 40-49 years who had recovered from COVID-19.

A note on this clone: Other nucleotide sequences in the sample specify the same CDR3. For the CDR3, the DNA is TGTGCCAGTAGTTCGAGGGGACAGGGTTATGGCTACACCTTC. Translating gives CASSSRGQGYGYTF. This rearrangement joins TRBV19 to TRBJ1-2, with 9 bases fitting TRBD1. This CDR3 contains 14 residues. The V gene's germline CDR1 is LNHDA and CDR2 SQIVND (reference sequence). Trimming took 5 bases from V and 5 from J; bases not matched to a gene: 6.

This rearrangement joins TRBV11-2 to TRBJ2-1, with D possibly TRBD2 on 5 matching bases. Trimming removed 0 bases from V and 6 bases from J, with 12 bases in between. Germline V CDR1 and CDR2: SGHAT, FQNNGV. The CDR3 spans 15 residues. CDR3 coding DNA: TGTGCCAGCAGCTTAGATAGTGGAGGCGGCAATGAGCAGTTCTTC. Its translation is CASSLDSGGGNEQFF.

V gene TRBV15 combines with J gene TRBJ1-5; no firm D call. V was cut by 1 base and J by 7 bases, with 14 bases left in between. CDR3 size: 15 residues. Germline V CDR1 and CDR2: LNHNV, YYDKDF (reference sequence). CDR3 nucleotides: TGTGCCACCAGCAGAGTTACCCAGGTAGGACAGCCCCAGCATTTT. It specifies CATSRVTQVGQPQHF.

This sequence joins TRBV27 and TRBJ1-6; D not resolved. Germline loops: CDR1 MNHEY, CDR2 SMNVEV (reference sequence). Trimming took off 8 bases at V and 0 bases at J, with 8 bases between the two ends. CDR3 length: 14 residues. The CDR3 region is CASRTHSYNSPLHF. DNA for the CDR3: TGTGCCAGCCGAACACACTCCTATAATTCACCCCTCCACTTT.

The chain recombines TRBV11-2 with TRBJ1-2, with a tentative D call TRBD1 (5 bases). V was trimmed by 1 base and J by 3 bases, leaving 12 bases between them. The CDR3 is 15 residues long. Germline CDR1 is SGHAT and CDR2 is FQNNGV. CDR3: CASSLVGGKDYGYTF. The DNA for the CDR3 is TGTGCCAGCAGCTTAGTTGGGGGGAAGGACTATGGCTACACCTTC.

The CDR3 DNA reads as TGTGCCAGCAGCTTAGTGGGAGGGAAGAGCAATCAGCCCCAGCATTTT. Translated: CASSLVGGKSNQPQHF. The chain is built from TRBV7-2 and TRBJ1-5; D is unresolved. Germline CDR1 reads SGHTA; CDR2 reads FQGNSA. V was clipped by 1 base and J by 1 base, with 11 bases between them. This CDR3 region has 16 residues.

V gene TRBV30 combines with J gene TRBJ2-5; D is perhaps TRBD2 (6 bases). Trimming removed 1 base from V and 5 bases from J, with 23 bases in between. The CDR3 extends over 17 amino acids. Per the germline V gene, CDR1 is GTSNPN and CDR2 is SVGIG (reference sequence). DNA for the CDR3: TGTGCCTGGAGTGCACCCCTTACGGGACTCTCAGGGGAGACCCAGTACTTC. Encoded protein: CAWSAPLTGLSGETQYF.

This chain links TRBV11-1 with TRBJ2-1, with 8 bases that match TRBD2. V dropped 2 bases and J dropped 7; count of bases not matched to a gene: 7. Germline V gene data show CDR1 as SGHAT and CDR2 as FQDESV (reference sequence). This CDR3 has 15 residues. CDR3 sequence (DNA): TGTGCCAGCAGCTTACAGCGGGAGATGGGTAATGAGCAGTTCTTC. Protein: CASSLQREMGNEQFF.

This rearrangement joins TRBV30 to TRBJ1-2, with 8 bases fitting TRBD1. This CDR3 contains 16 residues. The V segment lost 0 bases and the J segment 4 bases; nucleotides outside the gene matches: 10. The germline V gene encodes CDR1 GTSNPN and CDR2 SVGIG (reference sequence). CDR3 DNA sequence: TGTGCCTGGAGTGTCCAGGGGGCCGGCTTCGGCTATGGCTACACCTTC. As protein: CAWSVQGAGFGYGYTF.